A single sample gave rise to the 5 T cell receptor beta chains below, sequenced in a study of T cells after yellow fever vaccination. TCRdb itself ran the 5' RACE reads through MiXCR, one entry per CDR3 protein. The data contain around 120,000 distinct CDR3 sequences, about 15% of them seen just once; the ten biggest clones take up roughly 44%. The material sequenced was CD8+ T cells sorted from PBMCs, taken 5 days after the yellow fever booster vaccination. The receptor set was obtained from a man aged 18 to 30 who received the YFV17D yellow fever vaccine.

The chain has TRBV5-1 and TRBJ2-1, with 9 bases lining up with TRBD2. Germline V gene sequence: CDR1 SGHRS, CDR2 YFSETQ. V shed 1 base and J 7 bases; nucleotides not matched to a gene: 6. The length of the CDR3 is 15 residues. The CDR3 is CASSLSAGGLNEQFF. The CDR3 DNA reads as TGCGCCAGCAGCTTGTCGGCGGGGGGGCTGAATGAGCAGTTCTTC.

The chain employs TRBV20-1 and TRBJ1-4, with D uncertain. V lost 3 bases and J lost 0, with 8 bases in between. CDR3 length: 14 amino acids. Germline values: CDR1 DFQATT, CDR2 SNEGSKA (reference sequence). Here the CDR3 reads CSASSYTTNEKLFF. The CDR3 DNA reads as TGCAGTGCTAGCTCTTACACAACTAATGAAAAACTGTTTTTT.

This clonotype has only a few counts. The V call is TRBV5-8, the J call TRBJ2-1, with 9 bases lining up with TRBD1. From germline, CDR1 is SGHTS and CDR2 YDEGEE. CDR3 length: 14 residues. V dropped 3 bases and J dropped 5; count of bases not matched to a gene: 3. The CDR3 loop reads CASSSGTGHNEQFF. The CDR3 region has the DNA TGTGCCAGCAGCTCCGGGACAGGGCACAATGAGCAGTTCTTC.

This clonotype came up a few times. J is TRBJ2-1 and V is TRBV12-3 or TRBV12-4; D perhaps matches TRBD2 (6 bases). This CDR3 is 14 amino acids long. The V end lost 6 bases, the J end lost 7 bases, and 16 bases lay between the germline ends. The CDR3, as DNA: TGTGCCAGCAGGTTGAGCGGGCCTTTAAATGAGCAGTTCTTC. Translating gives CASRLSGPLNEQFF.

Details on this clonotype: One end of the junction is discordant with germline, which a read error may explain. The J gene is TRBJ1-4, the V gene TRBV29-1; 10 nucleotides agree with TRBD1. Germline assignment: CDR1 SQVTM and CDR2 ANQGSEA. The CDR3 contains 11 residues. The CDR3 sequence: CSVLLRDRGYF. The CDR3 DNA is TGCAGCGTTCTTCTTCGGGACAGGGGCTATTTT.